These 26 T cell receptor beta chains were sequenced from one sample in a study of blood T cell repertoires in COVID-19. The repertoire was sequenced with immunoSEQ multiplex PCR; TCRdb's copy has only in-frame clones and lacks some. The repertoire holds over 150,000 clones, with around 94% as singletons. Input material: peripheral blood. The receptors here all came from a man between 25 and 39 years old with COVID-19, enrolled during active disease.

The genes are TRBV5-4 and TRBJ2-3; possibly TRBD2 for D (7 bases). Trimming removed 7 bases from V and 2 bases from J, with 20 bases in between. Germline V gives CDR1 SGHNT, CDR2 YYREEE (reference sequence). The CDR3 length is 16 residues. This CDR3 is CASGGRSGTYTDTQYF. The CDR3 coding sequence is TGTGCCAGCGGGGGTCGGAGCGGGACATACACAGATACGCAGTATTTT. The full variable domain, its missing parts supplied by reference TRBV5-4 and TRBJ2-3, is ETGVTQSPTHLIKTRGQQVTLRCSSQSGHNTVSWYQQALGQGPQFIFQYYREEENGRGNFPPRFSGLQFPNYSSELNVNALELDDSALYLCASGGRSGTYTDTQYFGPGTRLTVL.

CDR3 nucleotides: TGCGCCAGCAGTGAGTCGTCGGGACAGTCTGGAAACACCATATATTTT. Residues: CASSESSGQSGNTIYF. The chain joins TRBV10-1 to TRBJ1-3, with 7 bases aligning to TRBD1. The CDR3 has 16 residues. V lost 0 bases and J lost 1; bases outside the gene matches: 3. CDR1 and CDR2 from the germline V gene are WNHNN and SYGVQD (reference sequence).

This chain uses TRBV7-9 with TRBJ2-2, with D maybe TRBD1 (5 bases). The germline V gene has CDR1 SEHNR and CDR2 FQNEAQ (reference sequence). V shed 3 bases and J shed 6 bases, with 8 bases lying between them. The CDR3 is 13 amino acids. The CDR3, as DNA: TGTGCCAGCAGCTTCTTAGGGGCCGGGGAGCTGTTTTTT. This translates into CASSFLGAGELFF.

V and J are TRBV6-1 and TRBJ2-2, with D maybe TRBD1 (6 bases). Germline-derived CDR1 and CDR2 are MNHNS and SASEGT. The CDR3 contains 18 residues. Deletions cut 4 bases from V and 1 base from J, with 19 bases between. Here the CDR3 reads CASSGTDRPFLNTGELFF. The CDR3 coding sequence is TGTGCCAGCAGTGGTACGGACAGACCTTTTCTGAACACCGGGGAGCTGTTTTTT.

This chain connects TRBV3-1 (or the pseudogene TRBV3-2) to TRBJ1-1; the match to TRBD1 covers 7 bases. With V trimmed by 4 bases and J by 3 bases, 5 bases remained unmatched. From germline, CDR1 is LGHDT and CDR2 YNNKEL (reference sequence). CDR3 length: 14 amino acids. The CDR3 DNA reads TGTGCCAGCAGCCTGCGGGACAGAGACACTGAAGCTTTCTTT. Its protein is CASSLRDRDTEAFF.

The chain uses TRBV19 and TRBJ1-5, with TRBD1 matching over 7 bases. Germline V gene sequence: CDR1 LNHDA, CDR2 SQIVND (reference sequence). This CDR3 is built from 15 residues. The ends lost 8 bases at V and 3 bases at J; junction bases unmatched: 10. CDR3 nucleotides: TGTGCCAGTGGGGGGTCGGGACAGAACAATCAGCCCCAGCATTTT. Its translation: CASGGSGQNNQPQHF.

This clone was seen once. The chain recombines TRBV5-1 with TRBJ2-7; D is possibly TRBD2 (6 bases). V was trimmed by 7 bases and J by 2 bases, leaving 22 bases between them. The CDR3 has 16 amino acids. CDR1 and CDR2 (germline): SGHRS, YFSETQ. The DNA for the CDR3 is TGCGCCAGCCGTCTTAGGACCGGGACGGGGGCCTACGAGCAGTACTTC. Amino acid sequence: CASRLRTGTGAYEQYF.

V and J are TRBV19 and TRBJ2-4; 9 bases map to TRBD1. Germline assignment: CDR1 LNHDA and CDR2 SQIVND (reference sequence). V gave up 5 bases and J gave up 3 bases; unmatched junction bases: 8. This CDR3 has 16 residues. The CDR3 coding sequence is TGTGCCAGTAGTCTCCAGACAGGGGGTTTCAAAAACATTCAGTACTTC. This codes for CASSLQTGGFKNIQYF.

The CDR3 DNA reads as TGTGCCAGTAGGGCCAGGGGGTTCTACAATGAGCAGTTCTTC. Its translation: CASRARGFYNEQFF. J is TRBJ2-1 and V is TRBV19; TRBD1 aligns across 7 bases. V lost 6 bases to trimming and J lost 3 bases; unmatched junction nucleotides: 5. Germline loops: CDR1 LNHDA, CDR2 SQIVND (reference sequence). This CDR3 contains 14 residues. The whole variable domain, remainder taken from reference TRBV19 and TRBJ2-1, is DGGITQSPKYLFRKEGQNVTLSCEQNLNHDAMYWYRQDPGQGLRLIYYSQIVNDFQKGDIAEGYSVSREKKESFPLTVTSAQKNPTAFYLCASRARGFYNEQFFGPGTRLTVL.

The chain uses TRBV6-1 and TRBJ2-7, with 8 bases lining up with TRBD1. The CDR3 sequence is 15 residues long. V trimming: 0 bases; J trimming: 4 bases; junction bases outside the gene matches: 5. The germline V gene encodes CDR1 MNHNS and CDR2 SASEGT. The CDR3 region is CASSEAGGTGYEQYF. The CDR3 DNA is TGTGCCAGCAGTGAAGCAGGCGGGACAGGTTACGAGCAGTACTTC.

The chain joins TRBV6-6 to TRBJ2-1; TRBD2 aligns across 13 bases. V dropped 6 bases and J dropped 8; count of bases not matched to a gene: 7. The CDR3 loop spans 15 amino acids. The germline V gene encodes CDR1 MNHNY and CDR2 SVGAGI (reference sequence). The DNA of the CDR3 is TGTGCCAGCAGCCGTACTAGCGGGGGGGTCGATGAGCAGTTCTTC. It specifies CASSRTSGGVDEQFF.

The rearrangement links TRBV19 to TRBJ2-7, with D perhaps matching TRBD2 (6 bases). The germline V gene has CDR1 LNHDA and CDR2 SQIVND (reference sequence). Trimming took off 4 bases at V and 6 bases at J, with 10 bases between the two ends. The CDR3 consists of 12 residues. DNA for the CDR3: TGTGCCAGTAGTACCCCGGGGGTCGAGCAGTACTTC. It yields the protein CASSTPGVEQYF.

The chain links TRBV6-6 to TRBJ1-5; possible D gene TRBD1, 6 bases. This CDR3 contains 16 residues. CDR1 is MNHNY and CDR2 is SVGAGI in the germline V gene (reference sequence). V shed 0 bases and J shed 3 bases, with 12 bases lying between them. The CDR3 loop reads CASSYSGQGHNQPQHF. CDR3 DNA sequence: TGTGCCAGCAGTTACTCGGGACAAGGGCACAATCAGCCCCAGCATTTT.

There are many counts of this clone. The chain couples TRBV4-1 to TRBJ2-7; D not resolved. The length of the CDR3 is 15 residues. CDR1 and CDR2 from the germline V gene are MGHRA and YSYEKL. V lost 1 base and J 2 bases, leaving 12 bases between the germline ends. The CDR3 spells CASSQASFSAYEQYF. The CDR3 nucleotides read TGCGCCAGCAGCCAAGCCAGTTTCAGCGCCTACGAGCAGTACTTC.

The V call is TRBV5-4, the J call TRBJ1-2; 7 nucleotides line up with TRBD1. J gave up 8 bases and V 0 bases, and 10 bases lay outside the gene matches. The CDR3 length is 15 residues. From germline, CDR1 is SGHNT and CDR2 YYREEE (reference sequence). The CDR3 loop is CASSLEGGLGRGYTF. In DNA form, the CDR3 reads TGTGCCAGCAGCTTGGAAGGGGGCCTTGGCCGGGGCTACACCTTC.

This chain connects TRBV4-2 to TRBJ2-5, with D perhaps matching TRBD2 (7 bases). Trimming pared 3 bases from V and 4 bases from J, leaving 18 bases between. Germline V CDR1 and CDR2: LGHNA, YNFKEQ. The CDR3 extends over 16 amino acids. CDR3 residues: CASSQGVWGGRETQYF. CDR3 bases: TGTGCCAGCAGCCAGGGGGTGTGGGGGGGCCGAGAGACCCAGTACTTC.

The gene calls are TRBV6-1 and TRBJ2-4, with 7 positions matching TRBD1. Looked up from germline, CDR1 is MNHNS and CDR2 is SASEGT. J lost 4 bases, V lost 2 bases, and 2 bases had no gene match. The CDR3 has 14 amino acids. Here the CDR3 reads CASSETGEKNIQYF. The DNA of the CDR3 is TGTGCCAGCAGTGAAACAGGGGAGAAAAACATTCAGTACTTC.

The CDR3 is CASSVDRIQFF. The CDR3 DNA is TGCGCCAGCAGCGTGGACAGGATCCAGTTCTTC. The chain couples TRBV5-1 to TRBJ2-1; TRBD1 agrees at 7 bases. The CDR3 length is 11 residues. The V and J ends lost 4 bases and 13 bases, in that order; junction bases with no gene match: 5. Germline-derived CDR1 and CDR2 are SGHRS and YFSETQ.

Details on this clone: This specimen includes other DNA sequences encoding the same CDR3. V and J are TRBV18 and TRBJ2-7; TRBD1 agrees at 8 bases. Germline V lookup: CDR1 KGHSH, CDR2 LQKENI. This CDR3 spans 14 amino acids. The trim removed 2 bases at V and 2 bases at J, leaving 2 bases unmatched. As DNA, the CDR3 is TGTGCCAGCTCACCAGGGACAGGTACCTACGAGCAGTACTTC. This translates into CASSPGTGTYEQYF.

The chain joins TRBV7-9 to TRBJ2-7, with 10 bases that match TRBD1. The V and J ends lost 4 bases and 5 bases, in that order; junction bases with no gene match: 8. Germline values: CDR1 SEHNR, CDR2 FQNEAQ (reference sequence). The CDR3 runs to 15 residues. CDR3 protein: CASSYSGTGADEQYF. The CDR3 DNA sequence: TGTGCCAGCAGCTACTCCGGGACAGGGGCGGACGAGCAGTACTTC.

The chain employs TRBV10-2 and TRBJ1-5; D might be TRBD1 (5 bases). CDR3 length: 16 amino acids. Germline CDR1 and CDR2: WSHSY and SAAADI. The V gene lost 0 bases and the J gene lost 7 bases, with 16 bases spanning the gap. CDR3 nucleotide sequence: TGCGCCAGCAGTGAGTCGGGTTGGGGGGTAGCGCAGCCCCAGCATTTT. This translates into CASSESGWGVAQPQHF.

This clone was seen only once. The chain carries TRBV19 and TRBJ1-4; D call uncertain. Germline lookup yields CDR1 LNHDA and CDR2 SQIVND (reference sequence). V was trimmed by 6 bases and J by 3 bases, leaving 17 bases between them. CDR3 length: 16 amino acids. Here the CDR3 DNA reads TGTGCCAGTAGCATAACCCGGGGTGTATCTAATGAAAAACTGTTTTTT. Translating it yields CASSITRGVSNEKLFF.

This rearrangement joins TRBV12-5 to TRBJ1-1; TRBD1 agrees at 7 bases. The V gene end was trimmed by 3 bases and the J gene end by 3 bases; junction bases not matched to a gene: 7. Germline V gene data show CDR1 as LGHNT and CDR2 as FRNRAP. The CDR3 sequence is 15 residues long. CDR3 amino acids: CASGFPQGRHTEAFF. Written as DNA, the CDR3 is TGTGCTAGTGGTTTCCCACAGGGGAGACACACTGAAGCTTTCTTT.

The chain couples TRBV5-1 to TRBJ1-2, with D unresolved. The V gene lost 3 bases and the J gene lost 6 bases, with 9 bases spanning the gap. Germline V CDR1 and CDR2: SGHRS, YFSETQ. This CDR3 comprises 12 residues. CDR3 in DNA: TGCGCCAGCAGCTGGGAGGGAAATGGCTACACCTTC. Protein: CASSWEGNGYTF.

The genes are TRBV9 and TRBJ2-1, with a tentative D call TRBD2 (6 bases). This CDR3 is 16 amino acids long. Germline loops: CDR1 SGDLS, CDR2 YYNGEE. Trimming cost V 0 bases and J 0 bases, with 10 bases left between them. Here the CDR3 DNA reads TGTGCCAGCAGCGTAGAGGCGGGGAGCTCCTACAATGAGCAGTTCTTC. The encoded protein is CASSVEAGSSYNEQFF.

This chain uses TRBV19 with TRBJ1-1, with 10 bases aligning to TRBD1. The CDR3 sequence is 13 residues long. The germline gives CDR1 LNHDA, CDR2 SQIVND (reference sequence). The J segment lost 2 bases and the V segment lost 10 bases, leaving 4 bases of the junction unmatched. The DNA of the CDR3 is TGTGCCACCCGGGACAGGGGAAACACTGAAGCTTTCTTT. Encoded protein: CATRDRGNTEAFF.